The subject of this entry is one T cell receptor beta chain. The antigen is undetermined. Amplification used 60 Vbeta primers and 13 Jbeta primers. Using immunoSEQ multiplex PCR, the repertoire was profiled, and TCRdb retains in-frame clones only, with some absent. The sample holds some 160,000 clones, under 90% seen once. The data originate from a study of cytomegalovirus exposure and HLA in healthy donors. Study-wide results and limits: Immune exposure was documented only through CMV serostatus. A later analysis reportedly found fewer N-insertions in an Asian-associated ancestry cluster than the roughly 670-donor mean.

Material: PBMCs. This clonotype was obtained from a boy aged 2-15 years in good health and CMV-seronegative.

CDR3 nucleotide sequence: TGTGCCAGCAGCTCGACAGGGGGTAGCTCTGAAGCTTTCTTT. Residues: CASSSTGGSSEAFF. The chain couples TRBV7-3 to TRBJ1-1, with TRBD1 matching 9 bases. V trimming: 4 bases; J trimming: 6 bases; junction bases outside the gene matches: 6. Looked up from germline, CDR1 is SGHTA and CDR2 is FQGTGA. This CDR3 is built from 14 residues.